This TCR beta chain was sequenced in a study of cytomegalovirus exposure and HLA in healthy donors. Primers: 60 Vbeta forward and 13 Jbeta reverse. Sequencing used immunoSEQ multiplex PCR; TCRdb keeps in-frame clones, though not all of them. The sample records about 73,000 clones, about 75% being singletons. Findings of the study overall: Association of a missense DCLRE1C variant with TCR beta V- and J-gene trimming was reported in a later analysis. The classifier, whose performance was assessed in both the original and validation cohorts, reportedly diagnosed cytomegalovirus status with high specificity and sensitivity. Productive rates of about 87% or about 30% were seen for most TCR beta V segments in an earlier analysis.

As concerns this clone: Antigen unknown.

The CDR3 consists of 14 residues. Trimming removed 5 bases from V and 5 bases from J; junction bases left unmatched: 5. Germline V gene data show CDR1 as SGHVS and CDR2 as FQNEAQ. The receptor was isolated from a man in his sixties or seventies in good health and CMV-seronegative. The chain links TRBV7-8 to TRBJ2-2, with 7 bases that match TRBD1. Sequencing used PBMCs. CDR3 loop: CASSRGGTTGELFF. The CDR3 nucleotides are TGTGCCAGCAGCCGAGGGGGCACTACCGGGGAGCTGTTTTTT.